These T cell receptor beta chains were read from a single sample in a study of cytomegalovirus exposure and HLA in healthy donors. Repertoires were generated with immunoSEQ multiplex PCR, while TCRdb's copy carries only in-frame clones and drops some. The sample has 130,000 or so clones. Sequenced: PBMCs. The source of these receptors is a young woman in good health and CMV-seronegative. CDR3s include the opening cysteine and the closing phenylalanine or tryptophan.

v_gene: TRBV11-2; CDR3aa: CASSRNDRATEAFF
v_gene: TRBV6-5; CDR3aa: CASSYQGQANTGELFF
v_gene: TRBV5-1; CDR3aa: CASSLGHLKETQYF
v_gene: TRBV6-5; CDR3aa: CASSPLPRSSYEQYF
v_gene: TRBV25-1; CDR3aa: CASTALRDYNNEQFF
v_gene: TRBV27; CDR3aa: CASSGQGVREQFF
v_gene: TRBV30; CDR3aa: CAWSWGTGGHEQYF
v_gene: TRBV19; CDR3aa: CASRPMRTGSTEAFF
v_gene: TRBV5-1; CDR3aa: CASSLGYTNSGNTIYF
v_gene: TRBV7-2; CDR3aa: CASSWAGGVETQYF
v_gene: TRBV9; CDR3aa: CASSVTVAAMDTGELFF
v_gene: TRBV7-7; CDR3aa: CASSLGGIHNSPLHF
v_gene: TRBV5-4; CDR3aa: CASSGGQAPYGNTIYF
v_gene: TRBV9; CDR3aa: CASSGEISGAGELFF
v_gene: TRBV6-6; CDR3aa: CASSLGQVAYEQYF
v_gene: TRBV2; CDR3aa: CASTEEGKGTEAFF
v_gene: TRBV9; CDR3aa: CASSVVAVDTGELFF
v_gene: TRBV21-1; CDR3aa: CARPGGQGLEGGYTF
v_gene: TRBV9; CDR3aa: CASSWDFPGVTGELFF
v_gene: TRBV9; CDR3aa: CASSVGGVGEQYF
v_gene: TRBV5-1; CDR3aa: CASSLDRVADNEKLFF
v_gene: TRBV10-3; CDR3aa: CAISEPLPGQPNYGYTF
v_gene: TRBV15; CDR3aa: CATSRDRRTGSQETQYF
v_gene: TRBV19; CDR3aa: CASSVAGNYGYTF
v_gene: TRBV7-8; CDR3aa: CASSSTGGYGYTF
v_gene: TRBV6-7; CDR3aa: CASSYSKTGDQETQYF
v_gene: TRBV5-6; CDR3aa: CASSLGTANYGYTF
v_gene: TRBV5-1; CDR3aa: CASISAPGGNEQFF
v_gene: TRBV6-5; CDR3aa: CASSYLAAGEQYF
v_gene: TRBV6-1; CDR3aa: CASSETQGWRQPQHF
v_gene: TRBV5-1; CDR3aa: CASSLSSGRAFYEQYF
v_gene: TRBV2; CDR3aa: CASSPGQERVYEQYF
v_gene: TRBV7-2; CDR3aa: CASSLQSTDTQYF
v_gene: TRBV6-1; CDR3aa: CASSEETGGTDTQYF
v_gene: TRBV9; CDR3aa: CASSVGTGSNQPQHF
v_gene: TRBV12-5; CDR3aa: CASGPPLSVHEQFF
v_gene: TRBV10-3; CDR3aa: CAIRGTGGNEQFF
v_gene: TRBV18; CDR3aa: CASSPPARSEKLFF
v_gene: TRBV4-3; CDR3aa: CASKQGVSGANVLTF
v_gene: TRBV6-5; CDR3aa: CASSHLGGDNQPQHF
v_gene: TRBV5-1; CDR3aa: CASSPPGNTIYF
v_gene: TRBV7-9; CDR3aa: CASSFRQGRRSGELFF
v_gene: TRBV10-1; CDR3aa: CASSEEGVAGGRGYEQFF
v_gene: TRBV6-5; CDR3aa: CASTEDRSGRQPQHF